The next 20 T cell receptor beta chains were all read from a single sample in a study of T cell repertoires in cytomegalovirus infection. Each CDR3 protein gets one entry after TCRdb re-called the reads with MiXCR. Here the sample spans under 200,000 distinct CDR3 sequences, roughly 17% being singletons. Source material: CD8+ T cells from PBMCs. The receptors here all came from a human donor in good health (CMV status not recorded). Some clones in this sample may be carry-over from other donors' samples.

The gene calls are TRBV5-1 and TRBJ2-2; TRBD2 matches at 8 bases. Trimming took 0 bases from V and 7 from J; bases not matched to a gene: 5. CDR3 length equals 15 residues. Per germline, CDR1 SGHRS and CDR2 YFSETQ. The CDR3 is CASSLVSGTDGELFF. CDR3 in DNA: TGCGCCAGCAGCTTGGTTAGCGGGACGGACGGGGAGCTGTTTTTT.

This clonotype was counted a few times. The rearrangement joins TRBV7-2 to TRBJ2-1; unclear D gene. Trimming shortened V by 5 bases and J by 4 bases, and 9 bases separated the two germline ends. CDR3 length: 13 amino acids. The germline gives CDR1 SGHTA, CDR2 FQGNSA. The chain's CDR3 is CASSQGRYNEQFF. In DNA, the CDR3 is TGTGCCAGCAGCCAAGGGCGGTACAATGAGCAGTTCTTC. Combining the CDR3 with reference TRBV7-2 and TRBJ2-1 gives the whole variable domain GAGVSQSPSNKVTEKGKDVELRCDPISGHTALYWYRQSLGQGLEFLIYFQGNSAPDKSGLPSDRFSAERTGGSVSTLTIQRTQQEDSAVYLCASSQGRYNEQFFGPGTRLTVL.

This clonotype appeared a few times. In nucleotides, the CDR3 is TGTGCCAGTTTGACAGGTTTGAACACTGAAGCTTTCTTT. Protein: CASLTGLNTEAFF. The genes are TRBV6-6 and TRBJ1-1; the D gene is possibly TRBD1 (6 bases). CDR1 and CDR2 from the germline V gene are MNHNY and SVGAGI (reference sequence). The length of the CDR3 is 13 residues. Trimming removed 9 bases at V and 0 bases at J, with 11 bases between.

This clonotype appeared a few times. The chain couples TRBV15 to TRBJ2-7; TRBD1 is a possible D gene (6 bases). This CDR3 is 15 amino acids long. From germline, CDR1 is LNHNV and CDR2 YYDKDF (reference sequence). The V and J ends lost 0 bases and 5 bases respectively, with 14 bases between them. The CDR3 sequence is CATSRDGRGTHEQYF. DNA of the CDR3: TGTGCCACCAGCAGAGATGGCAGGGGAACCCACGAGCAGTACTTC.

The rearrangement joins TRBV12-3 or TRBV12-4 to TRBJ2-4, with D perhaps matching TRBD2 (6 bases). Trimming left V 3 bases short and J 1 base short, with 13 bases between. The CDR3 extends over 16 amino acids. This chain's CDR3 is CASSFPGDAAKNIQYF. The DNA for the CDR3 is TGTGCCAGCAGTTTCCCGGGGGATGCGGCCAAAAACATTCAGTACTTC.

The rearrangement joins TRBV7-8 to TRBJ2-3, with 10 nucleotides matching TRBD2. Germline CDR1 is SGHVS and CDR2 is FQNEAQ. V shed 5 bases, J shed 6 bases, and the junction held 11 bases outside the gene matches. The CDR3 is 16 amino acids. The CDR3 is CASSPKAGGPTDTQYF. In DNA, the CDR3 is TGTGCCAGCAGCCCGAAAGCGGGGGGGCCAACCGATACGCAGTATTTT.

For the CDR3, the DNA is TGTGCCAGCAGCTCCCCACCCCGGGACACATACAATGAGCAGTTCTTC. Its translation: CASSSPPRDTYNEQFF. The V gene is TRBV7-6, the J gene TRBJ2-1; perhaps TRBD1 as D (6 bases). The germline V gene has CDR1 SGHVS and CDR2 FNYEAQ. Trimming took off 4 bases at V and 4 bases at J, with 17 bases between the two ends. The CDR3 consists of 16 residues.

CDR3 sequence reads: CASSRRDKLETQYF. The CDR3 coding sequence is TGTGCCAGCAGTCGGAGGGACAAACTAGAGACCCAGTACTTC. The chain uses TRBV6-2 or TRBV6-3 and TRBJ2-5; D could derive from TRBD1 or TRBD2 (6 bases each). The germline gives CDR1 MNHEY, CDR2 SVGEGT. The CDR3 is 14 residues long. Trimming stripped 5 bases from V and 4 bases from J, with 14 bases between.

This clonotype was found a few times. The V call is TRBV13, the J call TRBJ2-6; D gene uncertain. The CDR3 loop spans 15 amino acids. Germline CDR1 is PRHDT and CDR2 is FYEKMQ (reference sequence). V was shortened by 5 bases and J by 2 bases, with 10 bases between the two germline ends. The chain's CDR3 is CASSTSTAGANVLTF. CDR3 DNA: TGTGCCAGCAGCACCAGTACAGCTGGGGCCAACGTCCTGACTTTC.

This clonotype has more than one count but fewer than ten. The chain has TRBV29-1 and TRBJ2-3; TRBD1 matches at 7 bases. This CDR3 comprises 13 residues. V gave up 4 bases and J gave up 2 bases; unmatched junction bases: 3. Per germline, CDR1 SQVTM and CDR2 ANQGSEA. CDR3 sequence (DNA): TGCAGCGTTGTAAGGGGGCTCACAGATACGCAGTATTTT. This translates into CSVVRGLTDTQYF.

This clonotype was observed a handful of times. The chain has TRBV25-1 and TRBJ1-4; D is unclear. Trimming cost V 1 base and J 3 bases, with 6 bases left between them. Per germline, CDR1 MGHDK and CDR2 SYGVNS. The CDR3 spans 14 residues. The CDR3: CASSEFGPNEKLFF. CDR3 DNA: TGTGCCAGCAGTGAATTCGGGCCTAATGAAAAACTGTTTTTT.

This clonotype was found a few times. The chain has TRBV19 and TRBJ1-5; weak D call: TRBD1 (6 bases). This CDR3 is built from 15 residues. V was clipped by 7 bases and J by 2 bases, with 15 bases between them. Germline loops: CDR1 LNHDA, CDR2 SQIVND (reference sequence). As DNA, the CDR3 is TGTGCCAGTAAAGGGGGATCCTTGGGCAATCAGCCCCAGCATTTT. Protein product: CASKGGSLGNQPQHF. The full variable domain, its missing parts supplied by reference TRBV19 and TRBJ1-5, is DGGITQSPKYLFRKEGQNVTLSCEQNLNHDAMYWYRQDPGQGLRLIYYSQIVNDFQKGDIAEGYSVSREKKESFPLTVTSAQKNPTAFYLCASKGGSLGNQPQHFGDGTRLSIL.

This clonotype was seen a few times. This chain joins TRBV28 and TRBJ2-2; possible D gene TRBD1, 7 bases. The V and J ends lost 2 bases and 1 base respectively, with 11 bases between them. Germline CDR1 MDHEN, CDR2 SYDVKM. This CDR3 has 16 residues. Here the CDR3 reads CASSLNQGGNTGELFF. The CDR3 DNA is TGTGCCAGCAGTTTAAATCAGGGGGGGAACACCGGGGAGCTGTTTTTT.

V gene TRBV7-2 combines with J gene TRBJ1-1; tentative D call: TRBD1 (6 bases). Germline CDR1 is SGHTA and CDR2 is FQGNSA. V was shortened by 4 bases and J by 4 bases, with 19 bases between the two germline ends. The CDR3 consists of 16 residues. CDR3: CASSSGVPLMSTEAFF. The CDR3 DNA sequence: TGTGCCAGCAGCTCAGGGGTTCCCCTAATGAGCACTGAAGCTTTCTTT.

The chain links TRBV20-1 to TRBJ2-1; 11 bases match TRBD2. Germline lookup yields CDR1 DFQATT and CDR2 SNEGSKA (reference sequence). The CDR3 runs to 16 residues. V lost 0 bases to trimming and J lost 4 bases; unmatched junction nucleotides: 5. The CDR3 sequence is CSARDLSSGRYNEQFF. In DNA form, the CDR3 reads TGCAGTGCTAGAGATTTGTCTAGCGGGAGGTACAATGAGCAGTTCTTC.

The V call is TRBV11-2, the J call TRBJ2-1; the D gene could be TRBD1 or TRBD2 (5 bases each). This CDR3 comprises 15 residues. V was pared by 8 bases and J by 2 bases, with 16 bases between. Germline V gives CDR1 SGHAT, CDR2 FQNNGV. For the CDR3, the DNA is TGTGCCAGCGGCATCCGGGACGGACCCTACAATGAGCAGTTCTTC. Its protein is CASGIRDGPYNEQFF.

This clonotype was seen more than once but under ten times. The rearrangement links TRBV28 to TRBJ2-6; no clear D gene. The V gene lost 4 bases and the J gene lost 0 bases, with 7 bases spanning the gap. The CDR3 has 15 residues. CDR1 MDHEN and CDR2 SYDVKM come from the germline V gene. The CDR3 loop reads CASSSTPSGANVLTF. In DNA form, the CDR3 reads TGTGCCAGCAGTTCGACCCCCTCTGGGGCCAACGTCCTGACTTTC.

This sequence joins TRBV6-5 and TRBJ2-1, with unresolved D. Trimming left V 3 bases short and J 0 bases short, with 9 bases between. The CDR3 extends over 15 amino acids. The germline V gene encodes CDR1 MNHEY and CDR2 SVGAGI. CDR3 sequence reads: CASSYYTSSYNEQFF. CDR3 nucleotides: TGTGCCAGCAGTTATTATACGAGCTCCTACAATGAGCAGTTCTTC.

A few counts support this clonotype. The V and J genes are TRBV6-2 or TRBV6-3 and TRBJ2-3; 9 nucleotides agree with TRBD1. CDR1 is MNHEY, CDR2 SVGEGT, per germline. V lost 5 bases, J lost 9 bases, and 6 bases stayed unmatched. CDR3 length: 13 amino acids. The CDR3 is CASSKRTGETQYF. The DNA for the CDR3 is TGTGCCAGCAGTAAAAGGACAGGGGAGACGCAGTATTTT.

A few counts support this clonotype. The gene calls are TRBV7-9 and TRBJ2-1; the D gene is possibly TRBD2 (6 bases). The CDR3 runs to 13 residues. The germline V gene has CDR1 SEHNR and CDR2 FQNEAQ (reference sequence). V was shortened by 6 bases and J by 6 bases, with 12 bases between the two germline ends. The CDR3 here is CASRADYTNEQFF. CDR3 sequence (DNA): TGTGCCAGCAGGGCGGACTATACCAATGAGCAGTTCTTC.